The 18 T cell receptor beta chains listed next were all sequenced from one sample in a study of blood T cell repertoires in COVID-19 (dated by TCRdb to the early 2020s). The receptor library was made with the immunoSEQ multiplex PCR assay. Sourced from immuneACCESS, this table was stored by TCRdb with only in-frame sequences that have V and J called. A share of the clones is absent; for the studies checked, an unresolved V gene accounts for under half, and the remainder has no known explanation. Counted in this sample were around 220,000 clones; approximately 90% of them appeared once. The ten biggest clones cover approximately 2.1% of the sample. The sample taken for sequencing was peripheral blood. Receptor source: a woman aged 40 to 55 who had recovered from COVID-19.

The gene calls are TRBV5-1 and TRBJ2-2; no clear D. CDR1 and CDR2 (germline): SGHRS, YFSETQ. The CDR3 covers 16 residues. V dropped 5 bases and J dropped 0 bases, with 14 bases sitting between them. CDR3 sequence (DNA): TGCGCCAGCAGTAAATCCTCCTTTGCGAACACCGGGGAGCTGTTTTTT. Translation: CASSKSSFANTGELFF.

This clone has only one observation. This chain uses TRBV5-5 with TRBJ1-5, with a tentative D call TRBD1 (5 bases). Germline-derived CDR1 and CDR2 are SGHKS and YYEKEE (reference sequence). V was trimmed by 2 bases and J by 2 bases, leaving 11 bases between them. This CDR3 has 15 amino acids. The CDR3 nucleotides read TGTGCCAGCAGCTTCCGGGGGGAGGGCAATCAGCCCCAGCATTTT. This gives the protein CASSFRGEGNQPQHF.

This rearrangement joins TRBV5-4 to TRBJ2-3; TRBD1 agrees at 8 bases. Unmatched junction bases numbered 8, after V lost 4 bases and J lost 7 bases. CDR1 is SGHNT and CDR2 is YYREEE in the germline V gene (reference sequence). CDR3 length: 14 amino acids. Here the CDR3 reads CASSQPGGVYTQYF. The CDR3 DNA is TGTGCCAGCAGCCAACCAGGGGGCGTGTATACGCAGTATTTT. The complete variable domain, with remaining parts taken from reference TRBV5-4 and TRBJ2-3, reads ETGVTQSPTHLIKTRGQQVTLRCSSQSGHNTVSWYQQALGQGPQFIFQYYREEENGRGNFPPRFSGLQFPNYSSELNVNALELDDSALYLCASSQPGGVYTQYFGPGTRLTVL.

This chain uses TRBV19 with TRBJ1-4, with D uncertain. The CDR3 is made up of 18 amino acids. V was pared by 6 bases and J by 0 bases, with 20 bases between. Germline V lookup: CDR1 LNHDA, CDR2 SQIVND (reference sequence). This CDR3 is CASRSVVAGPATNEKLFF. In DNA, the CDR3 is TGTGCCAGTAGATCGGTGGTGGCAGGTCCTGCAACTAATGAAAAACTGTTTTTT.

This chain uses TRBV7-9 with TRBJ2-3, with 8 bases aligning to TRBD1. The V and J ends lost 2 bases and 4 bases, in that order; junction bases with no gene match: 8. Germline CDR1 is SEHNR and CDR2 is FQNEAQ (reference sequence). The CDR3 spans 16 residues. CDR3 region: CASSLIQGAGSDTQYF. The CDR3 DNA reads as TGTGCCAGCAGCTTAATCCAGGGGGCTGGGTCAGATACGCAGTATTTT.

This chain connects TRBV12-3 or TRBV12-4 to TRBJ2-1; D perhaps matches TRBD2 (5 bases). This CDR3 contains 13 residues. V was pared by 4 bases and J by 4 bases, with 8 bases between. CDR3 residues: CASSWLAYNEQFF. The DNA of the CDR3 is TGTGCCAGCAGTTGGCTAGCTTACAATGAGCAGTTCTTC.

The CDR3 protein is CSASFNGYTF. For the CDR3, the DNA is TGCAGTGCTAGTTTTAATGGCTACACCTTC. The chain couples TRBV20-1 to TRBJ1-2; D uncertain. This CDR3 comprises 10 residues. The V gene lost 3 bases and the J gene lost 6 bases, with 5 bases spanning the gap. The V gene's germline CDR1 is DFQATT and CDR2 SNEGSKA (reference sequence).

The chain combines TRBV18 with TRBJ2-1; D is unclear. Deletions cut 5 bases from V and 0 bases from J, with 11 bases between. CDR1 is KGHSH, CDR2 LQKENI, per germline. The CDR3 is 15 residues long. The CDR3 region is CASSASESSYNEQFF. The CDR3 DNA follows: TGTGCCAGCTCAGCCTCCGAGAGCTCCTACAATGAGCAGTTCTTC.

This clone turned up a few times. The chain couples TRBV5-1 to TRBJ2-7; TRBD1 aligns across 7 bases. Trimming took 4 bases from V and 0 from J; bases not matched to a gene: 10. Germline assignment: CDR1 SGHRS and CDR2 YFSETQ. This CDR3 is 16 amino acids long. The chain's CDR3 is CASSMGDSESSYEQYF. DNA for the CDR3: TGCGCCAGCAGCATGGGGGACAGCGAGAGCTCCTACGAGCAGTACTTC.

This chain's CDR3 is CAWDRGNQPQHF. In DNA form, the CDR3 reads TGTGCCTGGGACAGGGGAAATCAGCCCCAGCATTTT. V usage is TRBV30 and J usage is TRBJ1-5; 8 nucleotides line up with TRBD1. J was trimmed by 4 bases and V by 5 bases; bases with no gene match: 1. Germline values: CDR1 GTSNPN, CDR2 SVGIG (reference sequence). The CDR3 runs 12 residues.

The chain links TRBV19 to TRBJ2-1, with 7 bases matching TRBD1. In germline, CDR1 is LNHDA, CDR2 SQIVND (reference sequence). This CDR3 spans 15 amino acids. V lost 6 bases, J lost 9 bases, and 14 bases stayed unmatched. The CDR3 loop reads CASRRGDRFVGEQFF. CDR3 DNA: TGTGCCAGTAGGAGAGGGGACAGATTCGTGGGTGAGCAGTTCTTC. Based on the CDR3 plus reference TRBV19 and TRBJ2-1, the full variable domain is DGGITQSPKYLFRKEGQNVTLSCEQNLNHDAMYWYRQDPGQGLRLIYYSQIVNDFQKGDIAEGYSVSREKKESFPLTVTSAQKNPTAFYLCASRRGDRFVGEQFFGPGTRLTVL.

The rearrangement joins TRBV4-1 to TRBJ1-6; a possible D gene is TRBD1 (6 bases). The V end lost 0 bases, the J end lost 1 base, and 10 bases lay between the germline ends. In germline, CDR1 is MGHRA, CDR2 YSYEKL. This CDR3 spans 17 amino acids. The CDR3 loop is CASSQDGTLSYNSPLHF. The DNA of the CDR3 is TGCGCCAGCAGCCAAGATGGGACATTGTCCTATAATTCACCCCTCCACTTT.

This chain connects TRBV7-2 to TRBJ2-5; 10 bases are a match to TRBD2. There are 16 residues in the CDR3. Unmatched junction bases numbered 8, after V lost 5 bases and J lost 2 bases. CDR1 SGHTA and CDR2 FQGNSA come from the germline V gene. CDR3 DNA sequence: TGTGCCAGCAGCCCGGGGAGCGGGGGGGGGCAAGAGACCCAGTACTTC. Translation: CASSPGSGGGQETQYF.

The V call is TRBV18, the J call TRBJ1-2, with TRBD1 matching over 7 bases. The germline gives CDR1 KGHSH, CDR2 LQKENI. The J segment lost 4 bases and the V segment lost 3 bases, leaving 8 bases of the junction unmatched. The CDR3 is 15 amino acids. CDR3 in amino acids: CASSPDREATYGYTF. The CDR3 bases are TGTGCCAGCTCACCCGACAGGGAGGCTACCTATGGCTACACCTTC.

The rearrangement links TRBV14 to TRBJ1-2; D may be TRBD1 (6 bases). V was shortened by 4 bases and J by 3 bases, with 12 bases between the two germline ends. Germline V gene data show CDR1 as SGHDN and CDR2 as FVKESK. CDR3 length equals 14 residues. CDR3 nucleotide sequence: TGTGCCAGCAGCCCGGACAGCCATCACTATGGCTACACCTTC. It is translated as CASSPDSHHYGYTF.

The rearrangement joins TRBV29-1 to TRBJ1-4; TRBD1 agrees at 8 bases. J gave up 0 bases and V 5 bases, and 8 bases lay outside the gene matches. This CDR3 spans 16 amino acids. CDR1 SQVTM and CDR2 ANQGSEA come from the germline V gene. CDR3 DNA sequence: TGCAGCGTTTTAAGGACAGGGAGTGCAACTAATGAAAAACTGTTTTTT. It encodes CSVLRTGSATNEKLFF.

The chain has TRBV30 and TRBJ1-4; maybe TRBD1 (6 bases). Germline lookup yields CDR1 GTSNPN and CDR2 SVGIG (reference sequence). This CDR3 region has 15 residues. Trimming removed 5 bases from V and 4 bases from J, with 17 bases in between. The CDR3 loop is CAWGIPTGINEKLFF. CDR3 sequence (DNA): TGTGCCTGGGGTATCCCGACAGGTATTAATGAAAAACTGTTTTTT.

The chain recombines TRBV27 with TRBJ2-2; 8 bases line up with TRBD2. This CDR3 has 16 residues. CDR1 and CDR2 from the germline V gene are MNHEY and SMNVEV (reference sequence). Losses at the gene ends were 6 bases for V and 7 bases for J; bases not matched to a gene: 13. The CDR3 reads CASRSSGGRLFGELFF. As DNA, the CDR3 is TGTGCCAGCAGGTCAAGCGGGGGCCGTCTTTTCGGGGAGCTGTTTTTT.